Listed below are T cell receptor beta chains from one sample, sequenced in a study of blood T cell repertoires in COVID-19. Repertoires were generated with immunoSEQ multiplex PCR, while TCRdb's copy carries only in-frame clones and drops some. The sample consists of some 130,000 clones, 75% to 90% of them appearing once. The source material was peripheral blood. The receptors shown here come from a man aged 60-69 years with active or convalescent COVID-19. CDR3s include the opening cysteine and the closing phenylalanine or tryptophan. A D gene is named only where the DNA matches it firmly. Not all rows give a size; the values are once, few, many and, for expanded clones, a class.

J gene: TRBJ1-2
clone size: .
D gene: .
V gene: TRBV21-1
CDR3 DNA: TGTGCCAGCAGCTCCTACACAGGGCTTCCCCCACACTATGGCTACACCTTC
CDR3 protein: CASSSYTGLPPHYGYTF

J gene: TRBJ1-3
clone size: .
D gene: .
V gene: TRBV12-5
CDR3 DNA: TGTGCTAGTGCCCAGTCTTCTGGAAACACCATATATTTT
CDR3 protein: CASAQSSGNTIYF

J gene: TRBJ1-1
clone size: .
D gene: .
V gene: TRBV5-8
CDR3 DNA: TGTGCCAGCAGCTTGAGCGGTGGCACTGAAGCTTTCTTT
CDR3 protein: CASSLSGGTEAFF

J gene: TRBJ2-2
clone size: .
D gene: TRBD2
V gene: TRBV25-1
CDR3 DNA: TGTGCCAGCAGTGGGACTAGCGGGAGTGGGGAGCTGTTTTTT
CDR3 protein: CASSGTSGSGELFF

J gene: TRBJ2-5
clone size: few
D gene: TRBD2
V gene: TRBV6-2/TRBV6-3
CDR3 DNA: TGTGCCAGCAGTTCCCGACCGGGAGGAGAAGAGACCCAGTACTTC
CDR3 protein: CASSSRPGGEETQYF

J gene: TRBJ2-7
clone size: .
D gene: .
V gene: TRBV21-1
CDR3 DNA: TGTGCCAGCAGCAAAGCGCTAGGGACAGGGCCCTACGAGCAGTACTTC
CDR3 protein: CASSKALGTGPYEQYF

J gene: TRBJ1-2
clone size: .
D gene: TRBD1
V gene: TRBV15
CDR3 DNA: TGTGCCACCAGCGGGGACAGGGGAGGCGGCGGCTACACCTTC
CDR3 protein: CATSGDRGGGGYTF

J gene: TRBJ1-1
clone size: .
D gene: TRBD1
V gene: TRBV29-1
CDR3 DNA: TGCAGCGTAACAGGGGAGAGGGGCACTGAAGCTTTCTTT
CDR3 protein: CSVTGERGTEAFF

J gene: TRBJ2-7
clone size: .
D gene: TRBD1
V gene: TRBV4-1
CDR3 DNA: TGCGCCAGCAGCCGCTATTGGACAGGGGAGTACGAGCAGTACTTC
CDR3 protein: CASSRYWTGEYEQYF

J gene: TRBJ2-1
clone size: once
D gene: TRBD2
V gene: TRBV27
CDR3 DNA: TGTGCCAGCAGTTTAGGGACTAGCGGGGGGCAGGTTGAGCAGTTCTTC
CDR3 protein: CASSLGTSGGQVEQFF

J gene: TRBJ1-4
clone size: once
D gene: TRBD1
V gene: TRBV30
CDR3 DNA: TGTGCCTGGAGTGTAGGCAGGGGGTTAGCAACTAATGAAAAACTGTTTTTT
CDR3 protein: CAWSVGRGLATNEKLFF

J gene: TRBJ1-2
clone size: .
D gene: .
V gene: TRBV15
CDR3 DNA: TGTGCCACCGGCCCGGGGGGCAAAGCTAACTATGGCTACACCTTC
CDR3 protein: CATGPGGKANYGYTF

J gene: TRBJ1-4
clone size: .
D gene: TRBD1
V gene: TRBV5-8
CDR3 DNA: TGTGCCAGCAGCCAGACGGACAGGGAAGGTGAAAAACTATTTTTT
CDR3 protein: CASSQTDREGEKLFF

J gene: TRBJ2-1
clone size: .
D gene: .
V gene: TRBV3-1/TRBV3-2
CDR3 DNA: TGTGCCAGCAGCCACGCCGCCGGGTACAATGAGCAGTTCTTC
CDR3 protein: CASSHAAGYNEQFF

J gene: TRBJ2-5
clone size: .
D gene: .
V gene: TRBV2
CDR3 DNA: TGTGCCAGCAGTGTCGTTCGAGGTCAGGAGACCCAGTACTTC
CDR3 protein: CASSVVRGQETQYF

J gene: TRBJ2-1
clone size: .
D gene: .
V gene: TRBV18
CDR3 DNA: TGTGCCAGCTCACCACCGGTCGGGACACGGTACAATGAGCAGTTCTTC
CDR3 protein: CASSPPVGTRYNEQFF

J gene: TRBJ2-1
clone size: .
D gene: .
V gene: TRBV7-2
CDR3 DNA: TGTGCCAGCAGCTTCAGGGGCAGGTACAATGAGCAGTTCTTC
CDR3 protein: CASSFRGRYNEQFF

J gene: TRBJ2-2
clone size: .
D gene: .
V gene: TRBV3-1/TRBV3-2
CDR3 DNA: TGTGCCAGCAGCCAAGTGGGGACATCTTACACCGGGGAGCTGTTTTTT
CDR3 protein: CASSQVGTSYTGELFF

J gene: TRBJ2-6
clone size: .
D gene: .
V gene: TRBV19
CDR3 DNA: TGTGCCAGTAGTAGTAACAAAGCTGGGGCCAACGTCCTGACTTTC
CDR3 protein: CASSSNKAGANVLTF

J gene: TRBJ1-2
clone size: .
D gene: .
V gene: TRBV7-9
CDR3 DNA: TGTGCCAGCAGCGCGGGTTATCCGGGAGACTACACCTTC
CDR3 protein: CASSAGYPGDYTF

J gene: TRBJ2-1
clone size: .
D gene: TRBD1
V gene: TRBV4-3
CDR3 DNA: TGCGCCAGCAGCCGCGCCGGGACAGGGAATAATGAGCAGTTCTTC
CDR3 protein: CASSRAGTGNNEQFF

J gene: TRBJ1-5
clone size: .
D gene: .
V gene: TRBV3-1/TRBV3-2
CDR3 DNA: TGTGCCAGCAGCCACGCGTGGGGAGTTCAGCCCCAGCATTTT
CDR3 protein: CASSHAWGVQPQHF

J gene: TRBJ2-1
clone size: once
D gene: .
V gene: TRBV3-1/TRBV3-2
CDR3 DNA: TGTGCCAGTACAAGATCGTCGTTAAATGAGCAGTTCTTC
CDR3 protein: CASTRSSLNEQFF

J gene: TRBJ2-3
clone size: once
D gene: .
V gene: TRBV18
CDR3 DNA: TGTGCCAGCTCACCAGTAACAGAAGGAGATACGCAGTATTTT
CDR3 protein: CASSPVTEGDTQYF

J gene: TRBJ1-1
clone size: .
D gene: .
V gene: TRBV19
CDR3 DNA: TGTGCCAGTAGTCCCCATAGAGGCCTGGACACTGAAGCTTTCTTT
CDR3 protein: CASSPHRGLDTEAFF

J gene: TRBJ2-7
clone size: .
D gene: .
V gene: TRBV18
CDR3 DNA: TGTGCCAGCTCACCATCAGGGCTAAGCGAGCAGTACTTC
CDR3 protein: CASSPSGLSEQYF